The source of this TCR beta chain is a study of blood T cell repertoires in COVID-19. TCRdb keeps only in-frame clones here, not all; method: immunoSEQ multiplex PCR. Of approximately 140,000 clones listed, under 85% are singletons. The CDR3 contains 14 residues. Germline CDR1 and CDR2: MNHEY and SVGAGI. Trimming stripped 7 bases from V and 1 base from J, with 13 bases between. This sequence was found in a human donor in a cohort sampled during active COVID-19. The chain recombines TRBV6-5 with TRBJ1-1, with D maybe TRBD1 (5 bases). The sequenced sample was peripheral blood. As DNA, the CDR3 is TGTGCCAGCACTCCTAGTGGACAGAACACTGAAGCTTTCTTT. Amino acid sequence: CASTPSGQNTEAFF.